The 11 T cell receptor beta chains in this list originate from one sample, sequenced in a study of T cells in Graves' hyperthyroidism and ophthalmopathy. Template material for amplifying TCR beta CDR3 regions consisted of RNA transcripts. First-round RT-PCR targeting the TCR CDR3 was performed with the HTBI primer set. A single record per CDR3 protein comes from TCRdb applying MiXCR to the multiplex PCR reads. The data contain about 400,000 distinct CDR3 sequences, more than 12% of them seen just once; the ten biggest clones take up around 30%. Specimen: blood. These receptor sequences come from a man aged 45-65 years with Graves' ophthalmopathy.

This clonotype was recorded at least ten times. The chain recombines TRBV6-2 or TRBV6-3 with TRBJ2-1, with TRBD2 matching 11 bases. This CDR3 is built from 16 residues. Trimming cost V 8 bases and J 4 bases; bases outside gene matches: 10. Germline V gives CDR1 MNHEY, CDR2 SVGEGT. CDR3 coding DNA: TGTGCCAGCGGTCATACTAGCGGGAGCTCGTACAATGAGCAGTTCTTC. Its translation is CASGHTSGSSYNEQFF.

This clonotype was detected ten times or more. The DNA of the CDR3 is TGTGCCAGCAGTTACCTCAACAGGGGGGTCATGGTCAATCAGCCCCAGCATTTT. Encoded protein: CASSYLNRGVMVNQPQHF. The genes are TRBV6-2 or TRBV6-3 and TRBJ1-5; 8 bases are a match to TRBD1. This CDR3 is built from 18 residues. After removal of 2 bases from V and 3 bases from J, the junction contained 12 bases not matched to a gene. The germline V gene has CDR1 MNHEY and CDR2 SVGEGT.

V gene TRBV10-3 combines with J gene TRBJ2-6, with D perhaps matching TRBD1 (5 bases). Germline V lookup: CDR1 ENHRY, CDR2 SYGVKD. Trimming shortened V by 2 bases and J by 0 bases, and 14 bases separated the two germline ends. The CDR3 is made up of 18 amino acids. CDR3 in amino acids: CAISEPADRNSGANVLTF. CDR3 DNA: TGTGCCATCAGTGAGCCTGCTGACAGAAACTCTGGGGCCAACGTCCTGACTTTC.

This clonotype was found many times. The rearrangement joins TRBV12-3 or TRBV12-4 to TRBJ2-1; possibly TRBD2 for D (6 bases). Trimming pared 3 bases from V and 8 bases from J, leaving 17 bases between. The CDR3 runs 15 residues. CDR3 sequence: CASSFITSPGHEQFF. CDR3 bases: TGTGCCAGCAGTTTTATAACTAGCCCCGGGCATGAGCAGTTCTTC.

This sequence joins TRBV29-1 and TRBJ2-7; TRBD1 aligns across 9 bases. The V and J ends lost 4 bases and 3 bases, in that order; junction bases with no gene match: 1. Germline V gene lookup returns CDR1 SQVTM and CDR2 ANQGSEA. The length of the CDR3 is 12 residues. The CDR3 loop is CSVGQGGYEQYF. CDR3 coding DNA: TGCAGCGTTGGACAGGGGGGCTACGAGCAGTACTTC.

This clonotype was counted a few times. The chain recombines TRBV6-1 with TRBJ1-5; D is unresolved. Germline V gene lookup returns CDR1 MNHNS and CDR2 SASEGT. Trimming took 3 bases from V and 6 from J, leaving 6 bases between them. CDR3 length: 12 amino acids. The CDR3 sequence: CASSESAQPQHF. Written as DNA, the CDR3 is TGTGCCAGCAGTGAGTCGGCTCAGCCCCAGCATTTT.

Ten or more counts support this clonotype. The rearrangement links TRBV28 to TRBJ1-1; possibly TRBD1 for D (6 bases). The length of the CDR3 is 13 residues. The germline V and J ends were trimmed by 6 bases and 7 bases, with 15 bases remaining between them. Per germline, CDR1 MDHEN and CDR2 SYDVKM. Written as DNA, the CDR3 is TGTGCCAGCAGCCTAAGGGGGGGCTTTGAAGCTTTCTTT. It codes for CASSLRGGFEAFF.

This clonotype was found many times. J is TRBJ1-5 and V is TRBV3-1; 10 positions match TRBD1. Germline trimming cut 1 base from V and 6 bases from J; bases unmatched to any gene: 3. The CDR3 sequence is 15 residues long. Looked up from germline, CDR1 is LGHDT and CDR2 is YNNKEL (reference sequence). The CDR3 reads CASSQGRQGAQPQHF. In DNA form, the CDR3 reads TGTGCCAGCAGCCAAGGAAGACAGGGGGCTCAGCCCCAGCATTTT.

Note on this clonotype: A much larger clonotype is one base distant, so this may be a read error. V usage is TRBV20-1 and J usage is TRBJ2-1, with 7 bases lining up with TRBD2. Germline CDR1 is DFQATT and CDR2 is SNEGSKA (reference sequence). The CDR3 covers 13 residues. CDR3 region: CSASRDYDNEQLF. The CDR3 DNA sequence: TGCAGTGCTAGTAGGGACTATGACAATGAGCAGCTCTTC.

This clonotype was seen at least ten times. V is TRBV12-3 or TRBV12-4 and J is TRBJ2-5; D ambiguous. Between the trimmed V and J ends, which lost 2 bases and 3 bases, there was a span of 10 bases. The CDR3 consists of 14 residues. DNA for the CDR3: TGTGCCAGCAGTTTATTCGGCGGAAAAGAGACCCAGTACTTC. Protein sequence: CASSLFGGKETQYF.

The chain uses TRBV27 and TRBJ2-7; 13 bases line up with TRBD2. The CDR3 loop spans 14 amino acids. Losses at the gene ends were 5 bases for V and 6 bases for J; bases not matched to a gene: 4. Germline values: CDR1 MNHEY, CDR2 SMNVEV (reference sequence). The chain's CDR3 is CASSRRLAGGEQYF. CDR3 nucleotide sequence: TGTGCCAGCAGTCGTAGACTAGCGGGAGGCGAGCAGTACTTC.